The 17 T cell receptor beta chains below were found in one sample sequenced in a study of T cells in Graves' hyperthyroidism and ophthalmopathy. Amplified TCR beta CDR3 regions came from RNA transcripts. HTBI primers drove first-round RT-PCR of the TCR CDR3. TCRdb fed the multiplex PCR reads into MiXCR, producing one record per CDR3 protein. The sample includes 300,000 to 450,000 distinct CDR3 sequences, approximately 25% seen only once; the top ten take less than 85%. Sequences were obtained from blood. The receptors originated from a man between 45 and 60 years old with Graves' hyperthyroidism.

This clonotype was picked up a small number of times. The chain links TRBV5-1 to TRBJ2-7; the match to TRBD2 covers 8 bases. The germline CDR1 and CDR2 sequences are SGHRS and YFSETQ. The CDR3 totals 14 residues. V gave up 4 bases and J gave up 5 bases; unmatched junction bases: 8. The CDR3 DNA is TGCGCCAGCAGCCCTTACGGGGGGGGGAACGAGCAGTACTTC. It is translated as CASSPYGGGNEQYF.

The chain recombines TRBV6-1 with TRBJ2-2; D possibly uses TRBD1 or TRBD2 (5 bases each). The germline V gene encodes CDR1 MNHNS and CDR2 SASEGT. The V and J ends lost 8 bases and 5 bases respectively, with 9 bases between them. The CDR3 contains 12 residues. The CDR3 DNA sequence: TGTGCCAGCCACGGGACGACCGGGGAGCTGTTTTTT. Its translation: CASHGTTGELFF.

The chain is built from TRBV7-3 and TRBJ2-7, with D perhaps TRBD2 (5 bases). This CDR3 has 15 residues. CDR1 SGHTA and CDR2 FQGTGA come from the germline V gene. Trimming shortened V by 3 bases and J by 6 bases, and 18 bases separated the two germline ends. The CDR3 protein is CASSFGGGDYREQYF. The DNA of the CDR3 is TGTGCCAGCAGCTTTGGTGGCGGCGACTATCGCGAGCAGTACTTC.

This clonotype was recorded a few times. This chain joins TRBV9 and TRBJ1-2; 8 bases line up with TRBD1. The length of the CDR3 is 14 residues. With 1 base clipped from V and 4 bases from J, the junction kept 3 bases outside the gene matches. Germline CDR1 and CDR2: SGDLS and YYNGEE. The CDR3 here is CASSVRTGSYGYTF. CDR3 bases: TGTGCCAGCAGCGTAAGGACAGGGAGCTATGGCTACACCTTC.

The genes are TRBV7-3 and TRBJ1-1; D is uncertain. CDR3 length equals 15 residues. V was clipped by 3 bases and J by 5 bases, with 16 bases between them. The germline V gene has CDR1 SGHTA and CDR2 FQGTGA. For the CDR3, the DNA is TGTGCCAGCAGCTTGGAATATCGGGGATGGACTGAAGCTTTCTTT. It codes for CASSLEYRGWTEAFF. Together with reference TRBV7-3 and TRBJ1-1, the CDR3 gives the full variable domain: GAGVSQTPSNKVTEKGKYVELRCDPISGHTALYWYRQSLGQGPEFLIYFQGTGAADDSGLPNDRFFAVRPEGSVSTLKIQRTERGDSAVYLCASSLEYRGWTEAFFGQGTRLTVV.

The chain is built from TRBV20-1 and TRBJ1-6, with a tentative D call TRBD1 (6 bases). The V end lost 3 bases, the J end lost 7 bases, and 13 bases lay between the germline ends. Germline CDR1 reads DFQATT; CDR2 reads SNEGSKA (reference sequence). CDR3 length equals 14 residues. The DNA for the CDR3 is TGCAGTGCTAGCATAACAGGGATGAATTCACCCCTCCACTTT. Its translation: CSASITGMNSPLHF.

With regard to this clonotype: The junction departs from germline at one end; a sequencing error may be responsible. The CDR3 sequence: CASSLAVNYEQYF. As DNA, the CDR3 is TGTGCCAGCAGTTTAGCGGTAAACTACGAGCAGTACTTC. This chain connects TRBV11-1 to TRBJ2-7; D perhaps matches TRBD2 (6 bases). This CDR3 region has 13 residues. Germline CDR1 SGHAT, CDR2 FQDESV (reference sequence).

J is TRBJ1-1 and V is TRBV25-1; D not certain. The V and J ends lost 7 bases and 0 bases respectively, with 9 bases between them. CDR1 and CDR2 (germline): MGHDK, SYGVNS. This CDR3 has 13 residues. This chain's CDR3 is CASMGSLNTEAFF. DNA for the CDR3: TGTGCCAGCATGGGTTCCCTGAACACTGAAGCTTTCTTT.

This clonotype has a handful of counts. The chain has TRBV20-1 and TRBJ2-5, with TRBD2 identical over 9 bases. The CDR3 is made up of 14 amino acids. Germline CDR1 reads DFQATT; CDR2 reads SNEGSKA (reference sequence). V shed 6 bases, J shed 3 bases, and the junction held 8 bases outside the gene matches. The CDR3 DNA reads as TGCAGTGCCAGACGGGCTAGCGGGAAAGAGACCCAGTACTTC. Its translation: CSARRASGKETQYF.

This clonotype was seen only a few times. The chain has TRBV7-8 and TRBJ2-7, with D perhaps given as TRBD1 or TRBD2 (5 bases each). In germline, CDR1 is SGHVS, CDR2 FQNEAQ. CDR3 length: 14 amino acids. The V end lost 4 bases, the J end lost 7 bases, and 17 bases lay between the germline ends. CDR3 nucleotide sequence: TGTGCCAGCAGCTCCGGGGCCCCGAAAATGGAGCAGTACTTC. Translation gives CASSSGAPKMEQYF.

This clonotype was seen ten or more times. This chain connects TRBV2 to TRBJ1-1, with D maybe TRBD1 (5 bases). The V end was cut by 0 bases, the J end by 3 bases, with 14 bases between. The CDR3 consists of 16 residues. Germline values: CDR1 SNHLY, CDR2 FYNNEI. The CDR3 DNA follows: TGTGCCAGCAGTGAAGCTCACAGGTCCTTAGACACTGAAGCTTTCTTT. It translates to CASSEAHRSLDTEAFF.

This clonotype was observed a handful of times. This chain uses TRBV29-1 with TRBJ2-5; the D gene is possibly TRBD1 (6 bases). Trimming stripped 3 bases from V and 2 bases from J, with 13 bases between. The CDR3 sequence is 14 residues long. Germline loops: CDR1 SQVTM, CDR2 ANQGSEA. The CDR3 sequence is CSVDAGAIQETQYF. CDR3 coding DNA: TGCAGCGTTGATGCAGGGGCGATTCAAGAGACCCAGTACTTC.

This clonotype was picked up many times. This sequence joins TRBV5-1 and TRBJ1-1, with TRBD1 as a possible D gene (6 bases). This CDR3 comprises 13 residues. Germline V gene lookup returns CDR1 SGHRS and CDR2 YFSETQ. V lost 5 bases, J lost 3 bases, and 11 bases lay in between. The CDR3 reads CASRRAGDTEAFF. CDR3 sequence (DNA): TGCGCCAGCAGGAGGGCAGGGGACACTGAAGCTTTCTTT.

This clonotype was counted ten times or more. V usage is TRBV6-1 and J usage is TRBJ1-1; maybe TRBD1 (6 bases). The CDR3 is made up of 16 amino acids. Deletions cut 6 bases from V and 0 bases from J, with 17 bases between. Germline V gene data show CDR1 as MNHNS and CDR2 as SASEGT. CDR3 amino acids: CASRPYLDSMNTEAFF. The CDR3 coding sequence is TGTGCCAGCAGACCTTACTTGGACAGCATGAACACTGAAGCTTTCTTT.

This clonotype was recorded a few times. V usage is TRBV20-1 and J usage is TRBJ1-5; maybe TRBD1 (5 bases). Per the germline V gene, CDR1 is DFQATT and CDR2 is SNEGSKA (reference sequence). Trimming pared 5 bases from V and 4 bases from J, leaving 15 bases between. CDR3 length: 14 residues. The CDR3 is CSAAKGWGNQPQHF. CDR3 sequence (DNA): TGCAGTGCTGCTAAAGGGTGGGGGAATCAGCCCCAGCATTTT.

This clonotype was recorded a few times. The CDR3 sequence is CATSPGTFTDTQYF. CDR3 coding DNA: TGTGCCACCAGTCCCGGGACATTTACAGATACGCAGTATTTT. V is TRBV24-1 and J is TRBJ2-3; D possibly corresponds to TRBD1 (6 bases). Germline V gene data show CDR1 as KGHDR and CDR2 as SFDVKD. The CDR3 covers 14 residues. Deletions cut 6 bases from V and 3 bases from J, with 12 bases between.

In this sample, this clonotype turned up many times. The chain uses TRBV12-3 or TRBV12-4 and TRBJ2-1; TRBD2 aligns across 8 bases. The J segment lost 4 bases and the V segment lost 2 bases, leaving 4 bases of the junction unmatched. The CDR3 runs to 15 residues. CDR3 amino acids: CASSLSGSVYNEQFF. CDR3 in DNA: TGTGCCAGCAGTTTAAGCGGGAGTGTGTACAATGAGCAGTTCTTC.